What follows are 16 T cell receptor beta chains derived from one specimen sequenced in a study of untreated major depressive disorder. Assay: immunoSEQ multiplex PCR; the TCRdb copy retains only in-frame clones and omits some. The sample holds some 21,000 clones; roughly nine tenths are singletons and the top ten take 0.45% to 0.6%. The sample comprised CD4+ T cells from PBMCs. Receptors were obtained from a woman in her forties in good health.

The chain is built from TRBV5-8 and TRBJ2-3, with TRBD1 as a possible D gene (5 bases). V was pared by 4 bases and J by 6 bases, with 18 bases between. The germline V gene has CDR1 SGHTS and CDR2 YDEGEE. CDR3 length: 15 amino acids. CDR3: CASSMSRVSTDTQYF. CDR3 DNA: TGTGCCAGCAGCATGAGCAGGGTATCGACGGATACGCAGTATTTT. Full variable domain (rest looked up from reference TRBV5-8 and TRBJ2-3): EAGVTQSPTHLIKTRGQQATLRCSPISGHTSVYWYQQALGLGLQFLLWYDEGEERNRGNFPPRFSGRQFPNYSSELNVNALELEDSALYLCASSMSRVSTDTQYFGPGTRLTVL.

This rearrangement joins TRBV27 to TRBJ1-2; 9 bases align to TRBD1. The ends lost 4 bases at V and 0 bases at J; junction bases unmatched: 6. Germline CDR1 reads MNHEY; CDR2 reads SMNVEV (reference sequence). The CDR3 spans 16 residues. The CDR3: CASSSWDRVANYGYTF. CDR3 nucleotide sequence: TGTGCCAGCAGTTCTTGGGACAGGGTAGCTAACTATGGCTACACCTTC.

The sample holds one count of this clone. Here the CDR3 reads CASSLYRGNTGELFF. The CDR3 coding sequence is TGTGCCAGCAGCCTGTACAGGGGGAACACCGGGGAGCTGTTTTTT. V usage is TRBV5-6 and J usage is TRBJ2-2, with 7 bases lining up with TRBD1. The V segment lost 4 bases and the J segment 1 base; nucleotides outside the gene matches: 4. Germline V CDR1 and CDR2: SGHDT, YYEEEE. The CDR3 has 15 residues.

The chain employs TRBV7-9 and TRBJ2-1; 9 bases map to TRBD2. The germline V gene has CDR1 SEHNR and CDR2 FQNEAQ (reference sequence). The CDR3 covers 17 residues. Trimming took 1 base from V and 2 from J; bases not matched to a gene: 6. The CDR3 region is CASSLVAGVSAYNEQFF. The CDR3 nucleotides are TGTGCCAGCAGCTTAGTAGCGGGAGTTAGTGCCTACAATGAGCAGTTCTTC.

This chain uses TRBV4-2 with TRBJ1-5, with D unclear. V dropped 2 bases and J dropped 5 bases, with 7 bases sitting between them. Germline-derived CDR1 and CDR2 are LGHNA and YNFKEQ. This CDR3 is 13 amino acids long. CDR3 region: CASSQFQDQPQHF. In nucleotides, the CDR3 is TGTGCCAGCAGCCAATTCCAAGATCAGCCCCAGCATTTT.

This clone was seen more than once but under ten times. The CDR3 coding sequence is TGTGCCAGCAGCCAGACACGGGGGAACACTGAAGCTTTCTTT. Translation gives CASSQTRGNTEAFF. V gene TRBV7-2 combines with J gene TRBJ1-1; D is uncertain. Germline CDR1 and CDR2: SGHTA and FQGNSA. The V gene lost 5 bases and the J gene lost 1 base, with 11 bases spanning the gap. This CDR3 is built from 14 residues.

The chain employs TRBV5-8 and TRBJ1-5; TRBD1 aligns across 7 bases. The germline V gene encodes CDR1 SGHTS and CDR2 YDEGEE. Losses at the gene ends were 4 bases for V and 0 bases for J; bases not matched to a gene: 4. The CDR3 is 15 amino acids. CDR3 bases: TGTGCCAGCAGCCGGGACAGAAATAGCAATCAGCCCCAGCATTTT. This translates into CASSRDRNSNQPQHF.

This clone was seen only a few times. The chain is built from TRBV4-1 and TRBJ1-5; D unresolved. CDR1 is MGHRA and CDR2 is YSYEKL in the germline V gene. This CDR3 has 15 residues. V was shortened by 4 bases and J by 4 bases, with 14 bases between the two germline ends. In nucleotides, the CDR3 is TGCGCCAGCAGCCTTGGGGTCTTGGGTAATCAGCCCCAGCATTTT. Translating it yields CASSLGVLGNQPQHF.

This clone was detected a few times. The chain carries TRBV4-1 and TRBJ2-5, with 12 bases fitting TRBD1. The V gene's germline CDR1 is MGHRA and CDR2 YSYEKL. The trim removed 0 bases at V and 5 bases at J, leaving 7 bases unmatched. The CDR3 totals 17 residues. CDR3 protein: CASSQEGWDRGRETQYF. CDR3 DNA sequence: TGCGCCAGCAGCCAAGAAGGATGGGACAGGGGGCGGGAGACCCAGTACTTC.

The genes are TRBV5-1 and TRBJ2-6; TRBD2 aligns across 10 bases. Unmatched junction bases numbered 12, after V lost 4 bases and J lost 2 bases. CDR3 size: 19 residues. Germline-derived CDR1 and CDR2 are SGHRS and YFSETQ. The CDR3 loop reads CASSETLLAGVTGANVLTF. CDR3 nucleotides: TGCGCCAGCAGCGAAACCCTTCTAGCGGGGGTGACTGGGGCCAACGTCCTGACTTTC.

The chain has TRBV9 and TRBJ2-6, with a tentative D call TRBD1 (6 bases). CDR1 is SGDLS and CDR2 is YYNGEE in the germline V gene. CDR3 length equals 14 residues. Trimming removed 3 bases from V and 3 bases from J, with 7 bases in between. The CDR3 is CASSAGVGANVLTF. The CDR3 nucleotides are TGTGCCAGCAGCGCAGGGGTTGGGGCCAACGTCCTGACTTTC.

The chain has TRBV4-1 and TRBJ2-2, with 10 bases fitting TRBD2. Trimming at V came to 4 bases and at J to 5 bases, leaving 16 bases not matched to a gene. Per germline, CDR1 MGHRA and CDR2 YSYEKL. This CDR3 spans 19 amino acids. The CDR3 loop is CASSLSTDQREGRTGELFF. The CDR3 nucleotides are TGCGCCAGCAGCCTCTCAACCGATCAGCGGGAGGGACGAACCGGGGAGCTGTTTTTT.

This sequence joins TRBV7-2 and TRBJ1-5; 8 positions match TRBD1. This CDR3 contains 15 residues. V lost 5 bases, J lost 4 bases, and 7 bases stayed unmatched. From germline, CDR1 is SGHTA and CDR2 FQGNSA. This chain's CDR3 is CASSPRTGLNQPQHF. The DNA of the CDR3 is TGTGCCAGCAGCCCCCGGACAGGGTTGAATCAGCCCCAGCATTTT.

V and J are TRBV6-5 and TRBJ1-5; D is unclear. There are 15 residues in the CDR3. V dropped 2 bases and J dropped 0 bases, with 8 bases sitting between them. Germline V gene lookup returns CDR1 MNHEY and CDR2 SVGAGI. In DNA form, the CDR3 reads TGTGCCAGCAGTTACGGGTCCGATAGCAATCAGCCCCAGCATTTT. It specifies CASSYGSDSNQPQHF.

The V and J genes are TRBV28 and TRBJ2-1, with D maybe TRBD1 (7 bases). This CDR3 is built from 15 residues. The V end was cut by 5 bases, the J end by 2 bases, with 13 bases between. Germline-derived CDR1 and CDR2 are MDHEN and SYDVKM. The CDR3 protein is CASSRGTAAYNEQFF. CDR3 nucleotides: TGTGCCAGCAGTCGCGGGACAGCAGCCTACAATGAGCAGTTCTTC.

This clone was seen only once. V and J are TRBV5-1 and TRBJ2-7; tentatively, D is TRBD2 (6 bases). This CDR3 is built from 14 residues. Per germline, CDR1 SGHRS and CDR2 YFSETQ. V lost 0 bases and J lost 5, with 12 bases in between. CDR3 in DNA: TGCGCCAGCAGCTTGGGAGGGACTGGAGACGAGCAGTACTTC. It codes for CASSLGGTGDEQYF.